This T cell receptor beta chain is from a study of T cell repertoires in cytomegalovirus infection. CDR1 and CDR2 (germline): MNHEY, SMNVEV (reference sequence). V dropped 4 bases and J dropped 2 bases, with 14 bases sitting between them. The length of the CDR3 is 15 residues. TCRdb passed the reads through MiXCR, listing each CDR3 protein once. Among about 480,000 distinct CDR3 sequences, about 33% were seen once, and the ten largest hold roughly a sixth. A word on this clonotype: Its antigen is unidentified.

This material consisted of cultured PBMCs, taken from culture after CMV antigen stimulation. This sequence was found in a human donor in good health (CMV status not recorded). Some clones in this sample may be carry-over from other donors' samples. The chain carries TRBV27 and TRBJ1-1, with D possibly being TRBD1 (5 bases). CDR3 bases: TGTGCCAGCAGTTCCCCGCCGGGGGTTAACACTGAAGCTTTCTTT. Its translation is CASSSPPGVNTEAFF.